This T cell receptor beta chain came from a study of blood T cell repertoires in COVID-19. Looking at the study overall: Samples came from the United States, Italy and Spain, spanning acute and convalescent COVID-19. Nucleic acid was either cDNA or gDNA, and it came from T cells, B-cell-depleted T cells, or PBMCs.

The authors' processing: Amplification from reference gene primers served as the basis for estimated nucleated cell counts. Using immunoSEQ multiplex PCR, the repertoire was profiled, and TCRdb retains in-frame clones only, with some absent. V and J calls and clone size come straight from that table; D and trimming were deduced from the DNA. The data hold approximately 76,000 clones, with 75% to 90% observed a single time. There are a few counts of this clone. V was pared by 2 bases and J by 5 bases, with 7 bases between. Germline V gene lookup returns CDR1 SGHTA and CDR2 FQGNSA. The CDR3 has 13 amino acids.

The chain combines TRBV7-2 with TRBJ1-5; D not certain. This TCR was recovered from a woman older than 75 with active or convalescent COVID-19. Sequenced sample: peripheral blood. The CDR3 loop is CASSLTRDQPQHF. CDR3 nucleotide sequence: TGTGCCAGCAGCTTAACTAGAGATCAGCCCCAGCATTTT.